These 16 T cell receptor beta chains share one sample of origin, sequenced in a study of somatic mutations in cytotoxic T cells in rheumatoid arthritis. TCRdb keeps only in-frame clones here, not all; method: immunoSEQ multiplex PCR. The sample consists of some 14,000 clones, approximately 77% of them appearing once. Sequences were obtained from CD8+ T cells sorted from blood. These receptors all come from an adult with rheumatoid arthritis.

This clone came up a few times. This chain links TRBV4-1 with TRBJ1-2, with TRBD1 matching over 7 bases. The germline V gene has CDR1 MGHRA and CDR2 YSYEKL. The CDR3 runs to 14 residues. J lost 9 bases, V lost 0 bases, and 7 bases had no gene match. CDR3 protein: CASSQDEDRASYTF. CDR3 coding DNA: TGCGCCAGCAGCCAAGATGAAGACAGGGCCAGCTACACCTTC.

CDR3 amino acids: CASSHEEASSPYEQYF. Written as DNA, the CDR3 is TGCGCCAGCAGCCACGAGGAGGCTTCCTCCCCCTACGAGCAGTACTTC. The rearrangement uses TRBV4-1 and TRBJ2-7; possible D gene TRBD2, 5 bases. In germline, CDR1 is MGHRA, CDR2 YSYEKL. The V end lost 3 bases, the J end lost 2 bases, and 17 bases lay between the germline ends. The CDR3 is made up of 16 amino acids.

This clone turned up a few times. For the CDR3, the DNA is TGTGCCAGCAGCCGGGGGGATCTTAATCAGCCCCAGCATTTT. Amino acid sequence: CASSRGDLNQPQHF. This chain connects TRBV7-9 to TRBJ1-5, with a tentative D call TRBD1 (5 bases). Trimming removed 5 bases from V and 4 bases from J, with 12 bases in between. Germline V gene sequence: CDR1 SEHNR, CDR2 FQNEAQ (reference sequence). The CDR3 loop spans 14 amino acids.

A single count supports this clone. V usage is TRBV7-9 and J usage is TRBJ1-1; TRBD1 is a possible D gene (5 bases). The V gene's germline CDR1 is SEHNR and CDR2 FQNEAQ (reference sequence). This CDR3 has 15 amino acids. V was cut by 3 bases and J by 3 bases, with 14 bases left in between. For the CDR3, the DNA is TGTGCCAGCAGCTTCATGTTAGGGGCGTACACTGAAGCTTTCTTT. It translates to CASSFMLGAYTEAFF.

The chain carries TRBV27 and TRBJ1-5; a possible D gene is TRBD1 (5 bases). This CDR3 is 15 amino acids long. V lost 5 bases and J lost 0, with 11 bases in between. Germline V gene sequence: CDR1 MNHEY, CDR2 SMNVEV (reference sequence). CDR3 region: CASSPGHNSNQPQHF. The DNA of the CDR3 is TGTGCCAGCAGTCCAGGACATAATAGCAATCAGCCCCAGCATTTT.

This clone came up a few times. The chain has TRBV19 and TRBJ1-1; D remains ambiguous. The CDR3 is made up of 13 amino acids. V was pared by 3 bases and J by 6 bases, with 11 bases between. Germline V gene sequence: CDR1 LNHDA, CDR2 SQIVND (reference sequence). For the CDR3, the DNA is TGTGCCAGTAGTATCGGGTATAGAGCTGAAGCTTTCTTT. Translated, it gives CASSIGYRAEAFF. Combining the CDR3 with reference TRBV19 and TRBJ1-1 gives the whole variable domain DGGITQSPKYLFRKEGQNVTLSCEQNLNHDAMYWYRQDPGQGLRLIYYSQIVNDFQKGDIAEGYSVSREKKESFPLTVTSAQKNPTAFYLCASSIGYRAEAFFGQGTRLTVV.

The chain employs TRBV7-9 and TRBJ1-1; 7 nucleotides match TRBD1. Germline V gene lookup returns CDR1 SEHNR and CDR2 FQNEAQ (reference sequence). With 8 bases clipped from V and 5 bases from J, the junction kept 5 bases outside the gene matches. This CDR3 has 12 amino acids. The CDR3 region is CASSNRGTEAFF. In nucleotides, the CDR3 is TGTGCCAGCTCGAACAGGGGTACTGAAGCTTTCTTT.

The rearrangement uses TRBV6-5 and TRBJ2-2; tentatively, D is TRBD2 (5 bases). The V end lost 0 bases, the J end lost 16 bases, and 15 bases lay between the germline ends. This CDR3 contains 13 residues. Germline V gene sequence: CDR1 MNHEY, CDR2 SVGAGI. The CDR3, as DNA: TGTGCCAGCAGTTACTCGAAAGGGAGTTTTGAGTTTTTT. Translating it yields CASSYSKGSFEFF.

This chain joins TRBV5-1 and TRBJ2-2; tentatively, D is TRBD2 (6 bases). Germline V lookup: CDR1 SGHRS, CDR2 YFSETQ. The ends were cut back, 4 bases at V and 6 bases at J, with 7 bases in the middle. This CDR3 spans 12 amino acids. The CDR3 sequence is CASSPGAGELFF. Here the CDR3 DNA reads TGCGCCAGCAGCCCGGGGGCCGGGGAGCTGTTTTTT.

The J gene is TRBJ1-1, the V gene TRBV5-6, with D possibly being TRBD1 (5 bases). The germline gives CDR1 SGHDT, CDR2 YYEEEE. V was cut by 4 bases and J by 4 bases, with 14 bases left in between. This CDR3 region has 14 residues. CDR3 region: CASSVNQGVTEAFF. DNA of the CDR3: TGTGCCAGCAGCGTAAATCAGGGAGTCACTGAAGCTTTCTTT.

Comments on this clone: Other DNA variants within this sample encode the same CDR3. CDR3 residues: CAWSRTGISSAEAFF. For the CDR3, the DNA is TGTGCCTGGAGTCGGACAGGGATATCTTCGGCTGAAGCTTTCTTT. The gene calls are TRBV30 and TRBJ1-1; the match to TRBD1 covers 8 bases. CDR1 is GTSNPN, CDR2 SVGIG, per germline (reference sequence). The length of the CDR3 is 15 residues. J gave up 6 bases and V 2 bases, and 11 bases lay outside the gene matches.

V gene TRBV5-4 combines with J gene TRBJ2-7; weak D call: TRBD1 (6 bases). V lost 4 bases to trimming and J lost 3 bases, with 14 bases between them. This CDR3 spans 14 amino acids. CDR1 and CDR2 from the germline V gene are SGHNT and YYREEE (reference sequence). CDR3 residues: CASSPDRLFYEQYF. In DNA, the CDR3 is TGTGCCAGCAGCCCGGACAGACTATTCTACGAGCAGTACTTC.

CDR3 sequence reads: CASSPGQGYGYTF. CDR3 sequence (DNA): TGCGCCAGCAGCCCAGGACAGGGGTATGGCTACACCTTC. The genes are TRBV4-3 and TRBJ1-2; 9 bases fit TRBD1. The J segment lost 5 bases and the V segment lost 4 bases, leaving 2 bases of the junction unmatched. In germline, CDR1 is LGHNA, CDR2 YSLEER. The CDR3 is made up of 13 amino acids.

The gene calls are TRBV5-6 and TRBJ1-3; D call uncertain. Trimming removed 4 bases from V and 0 bases from J, with 5 bases in between. The CDR3 has 13 residues. The germline gives CDR1 SGHDT, CDR2 YYEEEE. The CDR3 region is CASSRDSGNTIYF. The CDR3 bases are TGTGCCAGCAGCCGAGACTCTGGAAACACCATATATTTT.

This chain joins TRBV7-9 and TRBJ2-1; possible D gene TRBD1, 5 bases. Trimming pared 1 base from V and 8 bases from J, leaving 6 bases between. The CDR3 spans 12 residues. The germline V gene encodes CDR1 SEHNR and CDR2 FQNEAQ (reference sequence). This chain's CDR3 is CASSLGGDEQFF. DNA of the CDR3: TGTGCCAGCAGCTTAGGGGGCGATGAGCAGTTCTTC.

The chain uses TRBV4-3 and TRBJ2-2; TRBD2 matches at 9 bases. The CDR3 spans 17 residues. The junction had 6 bases not matched to a gene; V was cut back by 0 bases and J by 4 bases. Germline CDR1 and CDR2: LGHNA and YSLEER. The CDR3 DNA reads as TGCGCCAGCAGCCAAGATCGGCTAGCGGGGCTCACCGGGGAGCTGTTTTTT. Translating it yields CASSQDRLAGLTGELFF.